Detailed here is one TCR beta chain. Its specificity is not known. This table comes from immunoSEQ multiplex PCR, and its TCRdb copy is limited to in-frame clones, with some not included. The repertoire holds approximately 90,000 clones, with approximately 88% as singletons. The data derive from a study of T cell responses to AZD1222 COVID-19 vaccine. Study-wide results and caveats: Targeting of unmutated variant regions was reportedly seen in nearly half of spike-specific TCRs. Recipients of two AZD1222 doses showed rising Spike-specific TCR breadth and depth.

Trimming pared 3 bases from V and 0 bases from J, leaving 9 bases between. This CDR3 has 14 residues. The germline gives CDR1 MNHNS, CDR2 SASEGT. This sequence was found in an adult in good health. The material sequenced was peripheral blood, taken on day 0 of AZD1222 vaccination. The rearrangement links TRBV6-1 to TRBJ2-7, with D tentatively TRBD1 or TRBD2 (5 bases each). Written as DNA, the CDR3 is TGTGCCAGCAGTGAGCCCGGGACCTCCTACGAGCAGTACTTC. The encoded protein is CASSEPGTSYEQYF.